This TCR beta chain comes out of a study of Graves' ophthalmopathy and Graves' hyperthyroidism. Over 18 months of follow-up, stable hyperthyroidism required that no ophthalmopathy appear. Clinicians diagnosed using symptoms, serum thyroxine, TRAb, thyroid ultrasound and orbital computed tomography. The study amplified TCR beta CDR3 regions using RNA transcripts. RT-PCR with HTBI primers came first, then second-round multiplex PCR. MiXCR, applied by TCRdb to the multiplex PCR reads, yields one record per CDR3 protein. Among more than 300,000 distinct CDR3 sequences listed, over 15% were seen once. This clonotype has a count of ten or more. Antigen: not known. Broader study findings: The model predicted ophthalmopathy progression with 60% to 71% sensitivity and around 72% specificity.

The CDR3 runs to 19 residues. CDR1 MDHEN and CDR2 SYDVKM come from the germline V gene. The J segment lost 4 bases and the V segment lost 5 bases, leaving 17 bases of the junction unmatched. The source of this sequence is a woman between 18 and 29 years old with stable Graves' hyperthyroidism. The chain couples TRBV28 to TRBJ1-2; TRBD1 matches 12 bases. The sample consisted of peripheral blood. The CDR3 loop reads CASSLKTGTGGLWSYGYTF. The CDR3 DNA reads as TGTGCCAGCAGTCTAAAAACCGGGACAGGGGGCTTGTGGAGCTATGGCTACACCTTC.